A selection of T cell receptor beta chains follows, all from one sample in a study of neoadjuvant nivolumab and ipilimumab in lung cancer. TCRdb keeps only in-frame clones here, not all; method: immunoSEQ multiplex PCR. The sample carries some 43,000 clones, 80% to 90% recorded once. Specimen: blood, collected before neoadjuvant nivolumab, alone or with ipilimumab. All receptors derive from an adult with non-small cell lung cancer. Some clones in this sample may be carry-over from other donors' samples. Both conserved end residues are part of each CDR3. The D gene is left open where the match is weak. For some rows the clone size is stated as once, few or many, or as a class when expanded; others skip it.

j_call clone_size d_call v_call cdr3_nt cdr3_aa
TRBJ2-3 few - TRBV27 TGTGCCAGCCCTCTCACAGATACGCAGTATTTT CASPLTDTQYF
TRBJ2-5 once TRBD2 TRBV7-2 TGTGCCAGCAGCTTAGTCGGACTAGCGGGAGGGCCGTCAGAGACCCAGTACTTC CASSLVGLAGGPSETQYF
TRBJ2-5 - - TRBV4-2 TGTGCCAGCAGCCAAGATCGGGATTATGAGACCCAGTACTTC CASSQDRDYETQYF
TRBJ2-2 - - TRBV5-6 TGTGCCAGCGGTAGACACAACACCGGGGAGCTGTTTTTT CASGRHNTGELFF
TRBJ2-3 - TRBD2 TRBV5-4 TGTGCCAGCAGCCCCGACCCGGGACTAGCAGCAGATACGCAGTATTTT CASSPDPGLAADTQYF
TRBJ1-1 - - TRBV9 TGTGCCAGCAGCGTAGAGGCCAGGGGAGTCGCTGAAGCTTTCTTT CASSVEARGVAEAFF
TRBJ1-2 - - TRBV5-4 TGTGCCAGCAGCCAACCGCGTACAGGGAACTATGGCTACACCTTC CASSQPRTGNYGYTF
TRBJ1-2 once - TRBV21-1 TGTGCCAGCAGCAAAGCGGAAGTTTTGCAGGCAGGCAACTATGGCTACACCTTC CASSKAEVLQAGNYGYTF
TRBJ2-2 - TRBD2 TRBV11-3 TGTGCCAGCAGTGCGAGCGGGACCAACACCGGGGAGCTGTTTTTT CASSASGTNTGELFF
TRBJ2-1 - TRBD2 TRBV7-6 TGTGCCAGCAGCTCCCGGACTAGCGGGAAATTAAATGAGCAGTTCTTC CASSSRTSGKLNEQFF
TRBJ2-2 - TRBD2 TRBV18 TGTGCCAGCTCACCACGTAGCGGGAGAGGCACCGGGGAGCTGTTTTTT CASSPRSGRGTGELFF
TRBJ2-5 - - TRBV2 TGTGCCAGCAGCTCAGGAGGGGCTGGAGAGACCCAGTACTTC CASSSGGAGETQYF
TRBJ2-7 - TRBD2 TRBV2 TGTGCCAGCAGACACTCTAGCGGGGGATCCTACGAGCAGTACTTC CASRHSSGGSYEQYF
TRBJ1-1 - - TRBV4-3 TGCGCCAGCAGCCGAAGGGGGGGGGACACTGAAGCTTTCTTT CASSRRGGDTEAFF
TRBJ2-5 once - TRBV5-4 TGTGCCAGCAGCCCCGGAGGGGGAGAGGAGACCCAGTACTTC CASSPGGGEETQYF
TRBJ1-1 - - TRBV25-1 TGTGCCAGCAGTGCAGGGTTAAAAGCTTTCTTT CASSAGLKAFF
TRBJ2-5 - - TRBV6-1 TGTGCCAGCAGTGACGGAGTTAGCGGCCACCAAGAGACCCAGTACTTC CASSDGVSGHQETQYF
TRBJ2-5 - TRBD2 TRBV11-2 TGTGCCAGCAGCTTAGGTACTCTAGCGGGAGGCGGGGAGACCCAGTACTTC CASSLGTLAGGGETQYF
TRBJ2-5 - - TRBV29-1 TGCAGCGTGTCCCCGATACAAGAGACCCAGTACTTC CSVSPIQETQYF
TRBJ2-5 - - TRBV5-1 TGCGCCAGCAGCTTGATTCCGGGATCCCAAGAGACCCAGTACTTC CASSLIPGSQETQYF
TRBJ2-3 - - TRBV2 TGTGCCAGCAGTGAAGCGATCCTAGGCACAGATACGCAGTATTTT CASSEAILGTDTQYF
TRBJ1-5 - TRBD1 TRBV6-5 TGTGCCAGCAGCGGGACAGGAGATCAGCCCCAGCATTTT CASSGTGDQPQHF
TRBJ2-7 - TRBD2 TRBV7-9 TGTGCCAGCAGTCCTCTAGCGGGCGATTTCAGGGGGCAGTACTTC CASSPLAGDFRGQYF
TRBJ2-7 - TRBD2 TRBV25-1 TGTGCCAGCAGTACTCTAGCGGGAAGGACCTACGAGCAGTACTTC CASSTLAGRTYEQYF
TRBJ2-2 - TRBD2 TRBV7-3 TGTGCCAGCAGCCCCGGACTAGCGGGCTACACCGGGGAGCTGTTTTTT CASSPGLAGYTGELFF
TRBJ1-5 once TRBD1 TRBV7-2 TGTGCCAGCAGCTTAGAGGGGAGCAGGGGGGGTGGGCCCCAGCATTTT CASSLEGSRGGGPQHF
TRBJ2-7 - - TRBV6-5 TGTGCCAGCAGAGAGACGGGCTCCTACGAGCAGTACTTC CASRETGSYEQYF
TRBJ2-2 - TRBD1 TRBV2 TGTGCCAGCAGTAGACAGGGGGCAACCGGGGAGCTGTTTTTT CASSRQGATGELFF
TRBJ1-1 - - TRBV30 TGTGCCTGGAGTCCGTGGGTGGCGTCTCCAGACGGTGGAGCTTTCTTT CAWSPWVASPDGGAFF
TRBJ2-1 - TRBD2 TRBV7-9 TGTGCCAGCAGCAAAGCGGGGGCAGGCAATGAGCAGTTCTTC CASSKAGAGNEQFF
TRBJ2-6 - TRBD1 TRBV6-5 TGTGCCAGCAGTTGGGACAGGGGGCGCGGGGCCAACGTCCTGACTTTC CASSWDRGRGANVLTF
TRBJ2-5 - - TRBV18 TGTGCCAGCTCACCAAAAAAAGAGACCCAGTACTTC CASSPKKETQYF
TRBJ2-7 - TRBD2 TRBV29-1 TGCAGCGTCACACTAGCGGTCGGCCTCCACGAGCAGTACTTC CSVTLAVGLHEQYF
TRBJ2-6 - - TRBV7-7 TGTGCTAGCAGCTTCGGCTCTGGGGCCAACGTCCTGACTTTC CASSFGSGANVLTF
TRBJ1-2 - - TRBV30 TGTGCCTGGAGTACGGGGGTCATAGGCTACACCTTC CAWSTGVIGYTF
TRBJ1-3 - - TRBV5-1 TGCGCCAGCAGAGATCTAAACACCATATATTTT CASRDLNTIYF
TRBJ2-1 - - TRBV7-3 TGTGCCAGCAGCTTAGCGGGGGCCTCCTACAATGAGCAGTTCTTC CASSLAGASYNEQFF
TRBJ1-3 once - TRBV7-9 TGTGCCAGCAGCTTAGGTGGGAACTCTGGAAACACCATATATTTT CASSLGGNSGNTIYF
TRBJ1-4 once - TRBV9 TGTGCCAGCAGCGTAGCCCAACACCCGGGGGTCGGTGAAAAACTGTTTTTT CASSVAQHPGVGEKLFF
TRBJ2-7 - - TRBV6-1 TGTGCCAGCAGTGAAGAGGCTAGCGACTCCTACGAGCAGTACTTC CASSEEASDSYEQYF
TRBJ1-1 - - TRBV14 TGTGCCAGCAGCCATCTCCCAAACACTGAAGCTTTCTTT CASSHLPNTEAFF
TRBJ2-1 - TRBD2 TRBV6-1 TGTGCCAGCAGTCCCCTTGGGACTAACAATGAGCAGTTCTTC CASSPLGTNNEQFF
TRBJ2-1 - - TRBV7-2 TGTGCCAGCAGCTTTTACTCCTACAATGAGCAGTTCTTC CASSFYSYNEQFF
TRBJ2-7 - TRBD2 TRBV2 TGTGCCAGCGGCCCGGGACTAGCGGGAGCCTACGAGCAGTACTTC CASGPGLAGAYEQYF
TRBJ2-3 - TRBD1 TRBV5-1 TGCGCCAGCAGCTTGTCCCCGGGACAGTCCACAGATACGCAGTATTTT CASSLSPGQSTDTQYF
TRBJ1-1 once - TRBV5-1 TGCGCCAGCAGCTTGGATGGCGGGACGGTAGGGACTGAAGCTTTCTTT CASSLDGGTVGTEAFF
TRBJ2-1 - - TRBV7-2 TGTGCCAGCCGGCCTACGCCCAATGAGCAGTTCTTC CASRPTPNEQFF
TRBJ2-1 - - TRBV29-1 TGCAGCGTTGCCAACGGGTTGGGCGGAGGGGGTGAGCAGTTCTTC CSVANGLGGGGEQFF
TRBJ2-3 few - TRBV11-2 TGTGCCAGCAGCTTAGGTTCGGCAGATACGCAGTATTTT CASSLGSADTQYF
TRBJ2-4 once - TRBV5-6 TGTGCCAGCAGCCTTCAGGGTACGGAGGCCAAAAACATTCAGTACTTC CASSLQGTEAKNIQYF
TRBJ2-1 - - TRBV5-1 TGCGCCAGCAGCTTAGGGCAAGACAATGAGCAGTTCTTC CASSLGQDNEQFF
TRBJ1-5 - TRBD1 TRBV6-7 TGTGCCAGCAGTTTCCGCGGGACAGAGGATATGGGCAGCAATCAGCCCCAGCATTTT CASSFRGTEDMGSNQPQHF
TRBJ2-5 few - TRBV6-1 TGTGCCAGCAGCCAAGAGACCCAGTACTTC CASSQETQYF
TRBJ1-1 - TRBD1 TRBV18 TGTGCCAGCTCACCTCCCGGGACAGGGGGCGGTGAAGCTTTCTTT CASSPPGTGGGEAFF
TRBJ2-2 once TRBD1 TRBV7-9 TGTGCCAGCAGCTTTTCACAGGGGGCAAGTAGGACCGGGGAGCTGTTTTTT CASSFSQGASRTGELFF
TRBJ2-1 once - TRBV18 TGTGCCAGCTCACCAAGCCGGTCAGAGGGAGGGGGTGAGCAGTTCTTC CASSPSRSEGGGEQFF
TRBJ2-7 - - TRBV5-1 TGCGCCAGCAGCTTGGCCCCCGACCCCTACGAGCAGTACTTC CASSLAPDPYEQYF
TRBJ2-7 - - TRBV11-2 TGTGCCAGCAGCAGCGAATACGAGCAGTACTTC CASSSEYEQYF
TRBJ2-2 - - TRBV18 TGTGCCAGCTCCCCGAAGCCGGGGAACACCGGGGAGCTGTTTTTT CASSPKPGNTGELFF